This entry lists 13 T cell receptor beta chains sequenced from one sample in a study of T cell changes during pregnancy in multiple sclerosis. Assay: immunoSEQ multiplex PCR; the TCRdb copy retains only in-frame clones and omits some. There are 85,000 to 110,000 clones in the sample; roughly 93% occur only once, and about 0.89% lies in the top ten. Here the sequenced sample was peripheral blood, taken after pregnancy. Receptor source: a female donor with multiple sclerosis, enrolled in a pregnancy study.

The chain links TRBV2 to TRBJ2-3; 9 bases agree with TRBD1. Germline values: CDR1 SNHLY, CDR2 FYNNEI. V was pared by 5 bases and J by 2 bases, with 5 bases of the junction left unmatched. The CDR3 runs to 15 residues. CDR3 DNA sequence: TGTGCCAGCAGTTTCGGGACAGGGCTCACAGATACGCAGTATTTT. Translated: CASSFGTGLTDTQYF.

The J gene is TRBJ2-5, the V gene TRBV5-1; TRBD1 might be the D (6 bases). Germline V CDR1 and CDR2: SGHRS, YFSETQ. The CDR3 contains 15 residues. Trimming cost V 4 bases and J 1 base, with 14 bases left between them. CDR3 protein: CASSRGQSTQETQYF. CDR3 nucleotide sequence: TGCGCCAGCAGCAGGGGACAAAGTACCCAAGAGACCCAGTACTTC.

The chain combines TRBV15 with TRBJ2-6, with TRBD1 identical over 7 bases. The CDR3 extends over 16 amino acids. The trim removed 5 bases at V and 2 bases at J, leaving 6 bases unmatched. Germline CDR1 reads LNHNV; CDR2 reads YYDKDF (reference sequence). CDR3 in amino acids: CATSLTGLPGANVLTF. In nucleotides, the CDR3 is TGTGCCACCAGCTTGACAGGGCTCCCTGGGGCCAACGTCCTGACTTTC.

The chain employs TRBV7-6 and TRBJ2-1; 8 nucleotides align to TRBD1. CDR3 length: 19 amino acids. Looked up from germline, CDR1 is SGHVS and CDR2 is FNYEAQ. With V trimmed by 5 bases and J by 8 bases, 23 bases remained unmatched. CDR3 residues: CASSENLKTTGEWGDEQFF. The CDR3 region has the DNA TGTGCCAGCAGCGAGAATCTTAAGACGACAGGGGAATGGGGAGATGAGCAGTTCTTC. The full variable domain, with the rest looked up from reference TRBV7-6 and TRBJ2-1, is GAGVSQSPRYKVTKRGQDVALRCDPISGHVSLYWYRQALGQGPEFLTYFNYEAQQDKSGLPNDRFSAERPEGSISTLTIQRTEQRDSAMYRCASSENLKTTGEWGDEQFFGPGTRLTVL.

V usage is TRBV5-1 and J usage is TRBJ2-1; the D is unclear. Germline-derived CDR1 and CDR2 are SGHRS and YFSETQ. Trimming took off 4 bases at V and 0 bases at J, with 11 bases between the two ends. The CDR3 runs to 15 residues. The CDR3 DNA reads TGCGCCAGCAGCACGGATCCGGGCTCCTACAATGAGCAGTTCTTC. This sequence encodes CASSTDPGSYNEQFF.

DNA for the CDR3: TGTGCCATCAGAATGACAGCAAACTATGGCTACACCTTC. Residues: CAIRMTANYGYTF. This chain joins TRBV10-3 and TRBJ1-2, with D possibly TRBD1 on 5 matching bases. V was shortened by 6 bases and J by 2 bases, with 10 bases between the two germline ends. Germline V gene sequence: CDR1 ENHRY, CDR2 SYGVKD. The CDR3 covers 13 residues.

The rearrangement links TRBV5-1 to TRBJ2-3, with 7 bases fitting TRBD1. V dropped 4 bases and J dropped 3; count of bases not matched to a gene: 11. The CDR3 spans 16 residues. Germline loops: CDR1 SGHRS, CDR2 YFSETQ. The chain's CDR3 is CASSKSTGAQTDTQYF. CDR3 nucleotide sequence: TGCGCCAGCAGCAAATCCACAGGGGCGCAGACAGATACGCAGTATTTT.

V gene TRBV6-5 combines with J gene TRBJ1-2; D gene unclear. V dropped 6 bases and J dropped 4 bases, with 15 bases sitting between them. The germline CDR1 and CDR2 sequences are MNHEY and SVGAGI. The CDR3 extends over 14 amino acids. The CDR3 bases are TGTGCCAGCAGCCAATCTTTAGTAAGCTATGGCTACACCTTC. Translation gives CASSQSLVSYGYTF.

CDR3 sequence (DNA): TGTGCCAGCAGCCAAGAGGTCGGGGGCGGGGAGCTGTTTTTT. Translating it yields CASSQEVGGGELFF. This sequence joins TRBV11-1 and TRBJ2-2, with D perhaps matching TRBD2 (6 bases). There are 14 residues in the CDR3. Germline CDR1 SGHAT, CDR2 FQDESV (reference sequence). Trimming pared 5 bases from V and 7 bases from J, leaving 14 bases between.

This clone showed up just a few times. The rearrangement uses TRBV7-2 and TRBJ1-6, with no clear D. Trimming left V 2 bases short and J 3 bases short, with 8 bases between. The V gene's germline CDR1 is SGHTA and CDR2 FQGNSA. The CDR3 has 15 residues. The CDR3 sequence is CASSLQEDYNSPLHF. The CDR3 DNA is TGTGCCAGCAGCTTACAGGAAGACTATAATTCACCCCTCCACTTT.

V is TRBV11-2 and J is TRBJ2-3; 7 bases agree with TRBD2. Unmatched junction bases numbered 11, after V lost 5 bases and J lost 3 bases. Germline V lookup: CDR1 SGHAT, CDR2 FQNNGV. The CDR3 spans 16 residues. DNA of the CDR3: TGTGCCAGCAGCCCTAAGCTGGGGGGGGTAACAGATACGCAGTATTTT. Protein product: CASSPKLGGVTDTQYF. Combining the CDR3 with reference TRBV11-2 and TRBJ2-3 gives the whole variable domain EAGVAQSPRYKIIEKRQSVAFWCNPISGHATLYWYQQILGQGPKLLIQFQNNGVVDDSQLPKDRFSAERLKGVDSTLKIQPAKLEDSAVYLCASSPKLGGVTDTQYFGPGTRLTVL.

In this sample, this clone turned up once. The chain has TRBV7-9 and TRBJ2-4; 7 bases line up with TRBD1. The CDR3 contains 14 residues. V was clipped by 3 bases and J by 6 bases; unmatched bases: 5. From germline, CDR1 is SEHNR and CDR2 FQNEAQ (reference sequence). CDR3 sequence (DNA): TGTGCCAGCAGCTTGGGAACAGGGGTAAACATTCAGTACTTC. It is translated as CASSLGTGVNIQYF.

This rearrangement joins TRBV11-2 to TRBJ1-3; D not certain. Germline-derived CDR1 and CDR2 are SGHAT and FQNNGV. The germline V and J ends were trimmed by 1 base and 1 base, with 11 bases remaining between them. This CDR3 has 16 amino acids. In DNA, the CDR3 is TGTGCCAGCAGCTTAGCGCCCCGGGTATCTGGAAACACCATATATTTT. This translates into CASSLAPRVSGNTIYF.